The table lists the clone carrying this T cell receptor beta chain with a count of one. The data are from a study of cytomegalovirus exposure and HLA in healthy donors. Assay used: immunoSEQ multiplex PCR; TCRdb lists only in-frame clones, some missing. In the table there are 95,000 to 150,000 clones, approximately 90% of which are singletons. The CDR3 length is 15 residues. From germline, CDR1 is SGDLS and CDR2 YYNGEE. V shed 3 bases, J shed 1 base, and the junction held 4 bases outside the gene matches. This clonotype originated in a woman younger than 30 in good health and CMV-seronegative. The chain is built from TRBV9 and TRBJ2-7; 10 nucleotides match TRBD2. Sequenced: PBMCs. CDR3 sequence reads: CASSGSSGGSYEQYF. The CDR3 region has the DNA TGTGCCAGCAGCGGTTCTAGCGGGGGATCCTACGAGCAGTACTTC.